This TCR beta chain was identified in a study of Tregs in tolerant kidney transplant recipients. Study findings and constraints: Antigen-driven expansion was suggested because donor-specific Tregs expanded more than all Tregs in tolerant patients. No direct test of biological reproducibility was done here.

CDR1 is DFQATT and CDR2 is SNEGSKA in the germline V gene (reference sequence). The CDR3 consists of 15 residues. V lost 1 base, J lost 1 base, and 6 bases stayed unmatched. Details on this clone: Its specificity is not known. The read halts 3 residues ahead of the CDR3 end, with the missing end drawn from the germline J gene.

Mixed chimerism was transient after nonmyeloablative marrow transplants from related graft donors. Libraries were prepared by immunoSEQ multiplex PCR; TCRdb keeps only in-frame clonotypes and omits some of them. In all, the sample yields 12,000 to 15,000 clones. The TCR sequence derives from a human patient who received a combined kidney and bone marrow transplant. The graft donor may have contributed some T cells. Sequenced here: CD4+ T cells from blood (PBMCs), sampled 12 months after the transplant. The V call is TRBV20-1, the J call TRBJ2-7; 8 bases align to TRBD2. CDR3 DNA, as far as it was read: TGCAGTGCTAGAGCAAGGAGCGGGGGTTCCTACGAG. It encodes CSARARSGGSYE. The complete CDR3 protein is CSARARSGGSYEQYF.